The 8 T cell receptor beta chains in this list originate from one sample, sequenced in a study of T cell responses to AZD1222 COVID-19 vaccine. The method was immunoSEQ multiplex PCR; TCRdb's version includes in-frame clones alone and lacks a portion of them. The table records 140,000 or so clones, about 90% of them present only once. Here the sequenced sample was peripheral blood, taken on day 0 of AZD1222 vaccination. These receptors were obtained from an adult in good health.

This clone occurred once. The V gene is TRBV19, the J gene TRBJ2-1, with D perhaps TRBD1 (5 bases). Germline V gene data show CDR1 as LNHDA and CDR2 as SQIVND (reference sequence). Trimming removed 2 bases from V and 3 bases from J, with 8 bases in between. The CDR3 runs to 14 residues. The CDR3 spells CASSIRGNYNEQFF. DNA of the CDR3: TGTGCCAGTAGTATAAGGGGAAACTACAATGAGCAGTTCTTC. Combining the CDR3 with reference TRBV19 and TRBJ2-1 gives the whole variable domain DGGITQSPKYLFRKEGQNVTLSCEQNLNHDAMYWYRQDPGQGLRLIYYSQIVNDFQKGDIAEGYSVSREKKESFPLTVTSAQKNPTAFYLCASSIRGNYNEQFFGPGTRLTVL.

The chain couples TRBV5-5 to TRBJ1-4; D unclear. Germline V gene data show CDR1 as SGHKS and CDR2 as YYEKEE (reference sequence). The CDR3 has 16 amino acids. V was trimmed by 0 bases and J by 0 bases, leaving 9 bases between them. The CDR3 DNA is TGTGCCAGCAGCTTGGGTCCCAGAACAACTAATGAAAAACTGTTTTTT. Protein: CASSLGPRTTNEKLFF.

The rearrangement joins TRBV6-5 to TRBJ1-1; 8 bases match TRBD1. CDR3 size: 16 residues. V was pared by 1 base and J by 4 bases, with 8 bases of the junction left unmatched. The V gene's germline CDR1 is MNHEY and CDR2 SVGAGI. The chain's CDR3 is CASSYLKGQGSTEAFF. In DNA form, the CDR3 reads TGTGCCAGCAGTTACTTAAAAGGACAGGGTAGCACTGAAGCTTTCTTT.

This clone was counted a single time. V and J are TRBV19 and TRBJ2-5; no definite D call. Trimming shortened V by 3 bases and J by 4 bases, and 6 bases separated the two germline ends. The CDR3 consists of 12 residues. Germline V CDR1 and CDR2: LNHDA, SQIVND (reference sequence). The DNA for the CDR3 is TGTGCCAGTAGTATCGGTCGAGAGACCCAGTACTTC. This encodes CASSIGRETQYF. Based on the CDR3 plus reference TRBV19 and TRBJ2-5, the full variable domain is DGGITQSPKYLFRKEGQNVTLSCEQNLNHDAMYWYRQDPGQGLRLIYYSQIVNDFQKGDIAEGYSVSREKKESFPLTVTSAQKNPTAFYLCASSIGRETQYFGPGTRLLVL.

This clone was observed once. V usage is TRBV25-1 and J usage is TRBJ2-7; D is perhaps TRBD1 or TRBD2 (5 bases each). This CDR3 comprises 15 residues. V lost 4 bases to trimming and J lost 3 bases, with 16 bases between them. Germline CDR1 MGHDK, CDR2 SYGVNS. The CDR3 loop reads CASSGDTRGHYEQYF. DNA of the CDR3: TGTGCCAGCAGTGGTGACACTCGGGGCCACTACGAGCAGTACTTC.

The chain combines TRBV4-1 with TRBJ2-7, with D possibly matching TRBD1 (6 bases). The CDR3 has 15 residues. Trimming cost V 6 bases and J 3 bases, with 18 bases left between them. The germline V gene has CDR1 MGHRA and CDR2 YSYEKL. The CDR3 sequence is CASSPLGAGVYEQYF. The CDR3 coding sequence is TGCGCCAGCAGTCCTTTGGGGGCAGGGGTCTACGAGCAGTACTTC.

This clone was recorded once. The gene calls are TRBV10-2 and TRBJ1-5; 7 bases agree with TRBD1. Germline V gene sequence: CDR1 WSHSY, CDR2 SAAADI. V was clipped by 6 bases and J by 4 bases; unmatched bases: 3. There are 13 residues in the CDR3. CDR3: CASRQGQNQPQHF. DNA for the CDR3: TGCGCCAGCAGACAGGGGCAGAATCAGCCCCAGCATTTT.

The chain uses TRBV6-2 or TRBV6-3 and TRBJ1-1; D unresolved. The CDR3 is 13 amino acids. Trimming shortened V by 3 bases and J by 0 bases, and 5 bases separated the two germline ends. Germline CDR1 is MNHEY and CDR2 is SVGEGT. The CDR3 DNA follows: TGTGCCAGCAGTTATAACATGAACACTGAAGCTTTCTTT. Amino acid sequence: CASSYNMNTEAFF.